Listed here are 9 T cell receptor beta chains from one sample, sequenced in a study of post-analysis software for immune sequencing data. Study outcomes and limitations: Higher frequency in patients than in controls was seen for about five TRBV segments, with TRBV5-6, TRBV5-1 and TRBV20-1 among them.

Unique molecular identifiers were built into the TCR beta cDNA libraries. In TCRdb, the PCR reads were re-called with MiXCR into one record per CDR3 protein. This table holds some 500,000 distinct CDR3 sequences, over 35% found once. No antigen has been assigned to these receptors. What was sequenced was blood. These receptors were obtained from a girl under 18 with multiple sclerosis.

This clonotype was found a few times. The chain joins TRBV6-1 to TRBJ2-7; D gene uncertain. CDR3 size: 16 residues. Deletions cut 0 bases from V and 0 bases from J, with 12 bases between. Germline V lookup: CDR1 MNHNS, CDR2 SASEGT. The CDR3 loop is CASSEAFGHTSYEQYF. CDR3 coding DNA: TGTGCCAGCAGTGAAGCCTTCGGGCACACCTCCTACGAGCAGTACTTC.

CDR3 DNA: TGTGCCAGCAGCCCCTGGCTGATTAGCACAGATACGCAGTATTTT. This encodes CASSPWLISTDTQYF. The V and J genes are TRBV11-2 and TRBJ2-3; D gene unclear. The CDR3 runs 15 residues. With 5 bases removed from V and 0 bases from J, the gap between germline ends came to 12 bases. CDR1 and CDR2 from the germline V gene are SGHAT and FQNNGV.

This chain uses TRBV4-1 with TRBJ2-1; 10 positions agree with TRBD2. V lost 2 bases to trimming and J lost 7 bases; unmatched junction nucleotides: 8. The germline V gene has CDR1 MGHRA and CDR2 YSYEKL. This CDR3 is 16 amino acids long. In DNA, the CDR3 is TGCGCCAGCAGCCAACCGGCTAGCGGGAGAGGGAATGAGCAGTTCTTC. Translation: CASSQPASGRGNEQFF.

The gene calls are TRBV5-1 and TRBJ2-3, with 7 bases lining up with TRBD2. Looked up from germline, CDR1 is SGHRS and CDR2 is YFSETQ. This CDR3 contains 15 residues. With 3 bases clipped from V and 0 bases from J, the junction kept 4 bases outside the gene matches. CDR3 loop: CASSSSGVSTDTQYF. In DNA, the CDR3 is TGCGCCAGCAGCTCCAGCGGGGTGAGCACAGATACGCAGTATTTT.

This chain uses TRBV6-1 with TRBJ2-7; a possible D gene is TRBD1 (5 bases). Germline values: CDR1 MNHNS, CDR2 SASEGT. The CDR3 is made up of 13 amino acids. Trimming stripped 5 bases from V and 1 base from J, with 9 bases between. The CDR3 bases are TGTGCCAGCAGTCGACAGACATCCTACGAGCAGTACTTC. It specifies CASSRQTSYEQYF.

CDR3 DNA sequence: TGTGCCAGCAGTTCACGGACTAGCGGGACTAACAATGAGCAGTTCTTC. Its protein product is CASSSRTSGTNNEQFF. The chain links TRBV7-2 to TRBJ2-1; 12 bases fit TRBD2. CDR3 length equals 16 residues. After removal of 6 bases from V and 5 bases from J, the junction contained 8 bases not matched to a gene. Germline CDR1 is SGHTA and CDR2 is FQGNSA.

This clonotype was counted many times. This chain's CDR3 is CASSLSGRTYEQYF. The CDR3 DNA reads as TGTGCCAGCAGCCTTAGCGGGAGGACCTACGAGCAGTACTTC. The rearrangement joins TRBV12-3 or TRBV12-4 to TRBJ2-7; TRBD2 agrees at 10 bases. The CDR3 length is 14 residues. V was clipped by 6 bases and J by 2 bases; unmatched bases: 4.

This chain joins TRBV20-1 and TRBJ2-7; 8 bases align to TRBD2. V shed 3 bases, J shed 5 bases, and the junction held 6 bases outside the gene matches. Germline values: CDR1 DFQATT, CDR2 SNEGSKA (reference sequence). CDR3 length: 13 amino acids. Here the CDR3 reads CSASHGRADEQYF. The CDR3 nucleotides are TGCAGTGCTAGCCACGGGAGGGCCGACGAGCAGTACTTC.

The CDR3 sequence: CASSHGTSGRTQNEQFF. The DNA of the CDR3 is TGCGCCAGCAGCCACGGGACTAGCGGGAGAACACAAAATGAGCAGTTCTTC. V and J are TRBV4-1 and TRBJ2-1, with TRBD2 matching over 14 bases. With V trimmed by 3 bases and J by 7 bases, 8 bases remained unmatched. This CDR3 has 17 amino acids. Looked up from germline, CDR1 is MGHRA and CDR2 is YSYEKL.